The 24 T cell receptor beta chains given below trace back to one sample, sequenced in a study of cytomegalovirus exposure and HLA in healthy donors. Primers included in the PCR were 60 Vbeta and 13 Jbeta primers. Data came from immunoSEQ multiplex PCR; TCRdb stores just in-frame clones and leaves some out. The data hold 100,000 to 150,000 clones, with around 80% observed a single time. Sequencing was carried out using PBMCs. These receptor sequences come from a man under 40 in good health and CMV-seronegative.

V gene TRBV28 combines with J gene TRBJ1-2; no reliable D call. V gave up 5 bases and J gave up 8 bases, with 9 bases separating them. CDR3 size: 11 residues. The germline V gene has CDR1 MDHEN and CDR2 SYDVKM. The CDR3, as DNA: TGTGCCAGCAGTATCCTCCAGGGCTACACCTTC. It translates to CASSILQGYTF.

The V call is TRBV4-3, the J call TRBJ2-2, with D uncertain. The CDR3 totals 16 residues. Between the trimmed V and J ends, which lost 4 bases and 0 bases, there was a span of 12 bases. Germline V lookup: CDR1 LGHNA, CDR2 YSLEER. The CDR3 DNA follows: TGCGCCAGCAGCCTACGTCTAGATGCGAACACCGGGGAGCTGTTTTTT. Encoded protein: CASSLRLDANTGELFF.

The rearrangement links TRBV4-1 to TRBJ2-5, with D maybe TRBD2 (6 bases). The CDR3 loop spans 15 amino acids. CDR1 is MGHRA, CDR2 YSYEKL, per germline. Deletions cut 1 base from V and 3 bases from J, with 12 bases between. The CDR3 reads CASSQGQGGEETQYF. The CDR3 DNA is TGCGCCAGCAGCCAAGGGCAGGGAGGTGAAGAGACCCAGTACTTC.

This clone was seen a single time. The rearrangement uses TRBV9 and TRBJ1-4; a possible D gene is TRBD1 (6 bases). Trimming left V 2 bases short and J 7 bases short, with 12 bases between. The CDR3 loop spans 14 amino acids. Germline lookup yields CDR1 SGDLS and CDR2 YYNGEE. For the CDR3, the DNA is TGTGCCAGCAGCGTGAGGGGGGGTAGTGAAAAACTGTTTTTT. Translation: CASSVRGGSEKLFF.

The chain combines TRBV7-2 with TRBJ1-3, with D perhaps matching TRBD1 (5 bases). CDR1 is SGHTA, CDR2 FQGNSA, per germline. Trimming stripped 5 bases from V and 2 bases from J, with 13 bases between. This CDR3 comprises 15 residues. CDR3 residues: CASSLKPRAGNTIYF. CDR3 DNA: TGTGCCAGCAGCCTTAAACCCAGGGCTGGAAACACCATATATTTT.

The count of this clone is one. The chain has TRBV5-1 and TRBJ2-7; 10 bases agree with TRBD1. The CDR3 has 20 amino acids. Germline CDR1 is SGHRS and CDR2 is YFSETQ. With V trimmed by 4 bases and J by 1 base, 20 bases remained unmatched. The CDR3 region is CASSPPLRDRGTRQSYEQYF. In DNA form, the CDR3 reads TGCGCCAGCAGCCCACCCCTTCGGGACAGGGGCACCAGACAATCCTACGAGCAGTACTTC.

The CDR3 bases are TGTGCCAGCAGCACACCGACAGGGAAGGATAGCAATCAGCCCCAGCATTTT. It yields the protein CASSTPTGKDSNQPQHF. J is TRBJ1-5 and V is TRBV7-2; 7 bases agree with TRBD1. The V and J ends lost 5 bases and 0 bases, in that order; junction bases with no gene match: 10. Germline values: CDR1 SGHTA, CDR2 FQGNSA. CDR3 length equals 17 residues.

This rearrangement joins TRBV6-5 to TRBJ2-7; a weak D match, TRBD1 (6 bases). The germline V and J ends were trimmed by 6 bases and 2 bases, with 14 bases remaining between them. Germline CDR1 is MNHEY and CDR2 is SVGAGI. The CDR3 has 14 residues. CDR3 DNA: TGTGCCAGCAGCGTTAGGGACATCACCTACGAGCAGTACTTC. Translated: CASSVRDITYEQYF.

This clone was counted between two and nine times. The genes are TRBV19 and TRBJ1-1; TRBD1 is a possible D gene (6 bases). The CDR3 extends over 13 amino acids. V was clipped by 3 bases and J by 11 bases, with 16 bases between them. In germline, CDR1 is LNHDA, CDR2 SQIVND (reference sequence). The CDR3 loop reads CASSITGKERAFF. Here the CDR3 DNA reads TGTGCCAGTAGTATTACAGGGAAGGAGCGGGCTTTCTTT.

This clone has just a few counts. CDR3 residues: CASTRGNYNEQFF. DNA for the CDR3: TGTGCCAGCACCCGGGGGAACTACAATGAGCAGTTCTTC. This chain connects TRBV5-4 to TRBJ2-1; D may be TRBD2 (6 bases). Germline CDR1 is SGHNT and CDR2 is YYREEE (reference sequence). The CDR3 runs to 13 residues. Trimming shortened V by 6 bases and J by 3 bases, and 10 bases separated the two germline ends. Full variable domain (missing parts from reference TRBV5-4 and TRBJ2-1): ETGVTQSPTHLIKTRGQQVTLRCSSQSGHNTVSWYQQALGQGPQFIFQYYREEENGRGNFPPRFSGLQFPNYSSELNVNALELDDSALYLCASTRGNYNEQFFGPGTRLTVL.

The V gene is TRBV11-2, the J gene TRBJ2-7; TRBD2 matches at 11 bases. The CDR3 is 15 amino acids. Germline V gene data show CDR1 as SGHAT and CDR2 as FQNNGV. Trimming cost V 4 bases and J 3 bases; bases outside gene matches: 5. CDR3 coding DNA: TGTGCCAGCAGCTCGCGAGGGACTAGCGGCTACGAGCAGTACTTC. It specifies CASSSRGTSGYEQYF.

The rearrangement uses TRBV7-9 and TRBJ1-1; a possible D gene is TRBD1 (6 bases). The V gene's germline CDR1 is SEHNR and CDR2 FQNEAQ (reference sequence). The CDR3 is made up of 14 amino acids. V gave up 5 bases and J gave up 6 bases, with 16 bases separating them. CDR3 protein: CASSIPERGPEAFF. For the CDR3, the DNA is TGTGCCAGCAGCATACCGGAGCGGGGGCCTGAAGCTTTCTTT.

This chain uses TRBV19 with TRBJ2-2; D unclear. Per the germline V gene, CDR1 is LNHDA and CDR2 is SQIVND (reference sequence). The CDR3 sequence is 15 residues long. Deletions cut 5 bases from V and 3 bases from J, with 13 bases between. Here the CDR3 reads CASSQHSQDTGELFF. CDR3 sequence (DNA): TGTGCCAGTAGTCAGCACAGCCAAGACACCGGGGAGCTGTTTTTT.

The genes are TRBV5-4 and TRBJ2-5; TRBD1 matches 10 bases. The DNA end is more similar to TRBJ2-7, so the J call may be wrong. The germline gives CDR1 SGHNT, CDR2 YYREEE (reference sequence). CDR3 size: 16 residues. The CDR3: CASSPWLGTGDHEQYF. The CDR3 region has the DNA TGTGCCAGCAGCCCGTGGCTGGGGACAGGGGATCACGAGCAGTACTTC.

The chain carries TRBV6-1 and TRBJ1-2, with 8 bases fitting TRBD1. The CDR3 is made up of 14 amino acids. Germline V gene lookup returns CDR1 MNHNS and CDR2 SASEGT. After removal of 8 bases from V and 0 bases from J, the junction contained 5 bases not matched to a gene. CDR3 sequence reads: CASRDRSANYGYTF. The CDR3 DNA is TGTGCCAGCCGGGACAGGTCCGCTAACTATGGCTACACCTTC.

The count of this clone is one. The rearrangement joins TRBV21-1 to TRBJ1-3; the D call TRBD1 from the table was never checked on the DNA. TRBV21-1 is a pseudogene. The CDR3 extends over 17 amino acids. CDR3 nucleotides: TGTGCCAGCAGCAACCTGGGGCACCTTACCTCTGGAAACACCATATATTTT. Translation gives CASSNLGHLTSGNTIYF.

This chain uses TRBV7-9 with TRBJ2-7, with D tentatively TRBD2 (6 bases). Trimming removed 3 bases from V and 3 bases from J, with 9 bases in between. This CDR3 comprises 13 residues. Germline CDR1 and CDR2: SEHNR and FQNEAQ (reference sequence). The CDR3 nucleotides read TGTGCCAGCAGCTTGGGGACTCTCTACGAGCAGTACTTC. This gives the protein CASSLGTLYEQYF. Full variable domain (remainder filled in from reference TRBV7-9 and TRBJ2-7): DTGVSQNPRHKITKRGQNVTFRCDPISEHNRLYWYRQTLGQGPEFLTYFQNEAQLEKSRLLSDRFSAERPKGSFSTLEIQRTEQGDSAMYLCASSLGTLYEQYFGPGTRLTVT.

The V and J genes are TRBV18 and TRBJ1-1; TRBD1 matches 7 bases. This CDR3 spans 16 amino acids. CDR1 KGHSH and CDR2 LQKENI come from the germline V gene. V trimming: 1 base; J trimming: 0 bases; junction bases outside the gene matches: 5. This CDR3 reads CASSPLPGQMNTEAFF. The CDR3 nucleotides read TGTGCCAGCTCACCACTTCCGGGACAGATGAACACTGAAGCTTTCTTT.

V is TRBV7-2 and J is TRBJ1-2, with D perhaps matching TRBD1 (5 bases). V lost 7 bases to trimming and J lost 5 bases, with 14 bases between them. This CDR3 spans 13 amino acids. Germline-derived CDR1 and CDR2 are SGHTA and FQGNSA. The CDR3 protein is CASIPPGGYGYTF. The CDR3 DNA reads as TGTGCCAGCATCCCTCCTGGGGGGTATGGCTACACCTTC. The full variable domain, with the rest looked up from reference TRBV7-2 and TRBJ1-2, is GAGVSQSPSNKVTEKGKDVELRCDPISGHTALYWYRQSLGQGLEFLIYFQGNSAPDKSGLPSDRFSAERTGGSVSTLTIQRTQQEDSAVYLCASIPPGGYGYTFGSGTRLTVV.

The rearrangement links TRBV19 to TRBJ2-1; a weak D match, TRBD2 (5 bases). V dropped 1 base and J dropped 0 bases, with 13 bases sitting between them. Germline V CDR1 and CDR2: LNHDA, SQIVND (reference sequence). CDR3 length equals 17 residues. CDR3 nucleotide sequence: TGTGCCAGTAGTATAGCGAAAGGGCGGGTCTCCTACAATGAGCAGTTCTTC. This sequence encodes CASSIAKGRVSYNEQFF. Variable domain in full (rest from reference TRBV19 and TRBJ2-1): DGGITQSPKYLFRKEGQNVTLSCEQNLNHDAMYWYRQDPGQGLRLIYYSQIVNDFQKGDIAEGYSVSREKKESFPLTVTSAQKNPTAFYLCASSIAKGRVSYNEQFFGPGTRLTVL.

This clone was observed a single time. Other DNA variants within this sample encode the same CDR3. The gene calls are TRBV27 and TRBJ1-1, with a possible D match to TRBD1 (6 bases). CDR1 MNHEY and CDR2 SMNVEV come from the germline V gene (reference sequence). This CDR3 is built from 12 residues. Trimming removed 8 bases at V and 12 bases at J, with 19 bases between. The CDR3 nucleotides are TGTGCCAGCTGGCGGGCGGGGGGCGAACCTTTCTTT. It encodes CASWRAGGEPFF.

In nucleotides, the CDR3 is TGCGCCAGCAGCTTGGTGGGCAGTACGGTCGGAAACACCATATATTTT. It codes for CASSLVGSTVGNTIYF. The genes are TRBV5-1 and TRBJ1-3; D call uncertain. The V end lost 0 bases, the J end lost 4 bases, and 14 bases lay between the germline ends. This CDR3 region has 16 residues. CDR1 is SGHRS, CDR2 YFSETQ, per germline.

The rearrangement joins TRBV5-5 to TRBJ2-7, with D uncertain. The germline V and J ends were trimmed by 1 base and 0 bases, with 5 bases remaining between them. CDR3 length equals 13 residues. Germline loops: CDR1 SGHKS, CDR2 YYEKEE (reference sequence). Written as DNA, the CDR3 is TGTGCCAGCAGCTTGACAGCCTCCTACGAGCAGTACTTC. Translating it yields CASSLTASYEQYF.

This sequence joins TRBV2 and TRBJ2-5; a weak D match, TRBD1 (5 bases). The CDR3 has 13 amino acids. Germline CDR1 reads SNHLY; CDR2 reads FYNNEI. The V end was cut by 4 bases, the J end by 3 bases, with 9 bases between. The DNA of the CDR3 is TGTGCCAGCAGTGCGGACACTGAAGAGACCCAGTACTTC. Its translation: CASSADTEETQYF.